This entry is about one T cell receptor (beta chain). Its matching antigen is unknown. This entry comes from a study of PD-1 blockade in classical Hodgkin lymphoma. Findings and limits, study-wide: No one has yet defined what causes the repertoire differences, which may be disease activity or prior therapy. Newly diagnosed patients reportedly trailed healthy donors in baseline TCR diversity.

Time point denoted: newly diagnosed, previously untreated cHL patient sample. Thawed PBMCs yielded CD4+ T cells through magnetic negative selection. As a comparison, the study used PBMCs from newly diagnosed, untreated classical Hodgkin lymphoma. Germline lookup yields CDR1 WSHSY and CDR2 SAAADI. The CDR3 spans 13 residues. The germline V and J ends were trimmed by 7 bases and 0 bases, with 7 bases remaining between them. Profiled with immunoSEQ multiplex PCR; TCRdb holds only in-frame clones, not every one. The table includes tens of thousands of clones, 88% detected once. Sequencing input: CD4+ T cells from blood. This chain connects TRBV10-2 to TRBJ1-3; a possible D gene is TRBD1 (5 bases). This sequence originates from a human donor with classical Hodgkin lymphoma. The CDR3, as DNA: TGCGCCAGCACAGGGAGCTCTGGAAACACCATATATTTT. Its protein is CASTGSSGNTIYF.